The 17 T cell receptor beta chains below were found in one sample sequenced in a study of cytomegalovirus exposure and HLA in healthy donors. PCR used 60 Vbeta primers and 13 Jbeta primers. This table comes from immunoSEQ multiplex PCR, and its TCRdb copy is limited to in-frame clones, with some not included. In all, the sample yields just over 200,000 clones. Sequenced sample: PBMCs. The receptors here all came from a girl aged 2-15 years in good health and CMV-seropositive.

The V gene is TRBV7-9, the J gene TRBJ2-7; no definite D call. The V gene lost 5 bases and the J gene lost 6 bases, with 8 bases spanning the gap. Germline V CDR1 and CDR2: SEHNR, FQNEAQ (reference sequence). The CDR3 has 11 amino acids. CDR3 amino acids: CASSESREQYF. The DNA for the CDR3 is TGTGCCAGCAGCGAGTCACGCGAGCAGTACTTC.

The J gene is TRBJ2-7, the V gene TRBV27; 8 nucleotides line up with TRBD2. Germline CDR1 is MNHEY and CDR2 is SMNVEV (reference sequence). The CDR3 covers 15 residues. J lost 6 bases, V lost 3 bases, and 10 bases had no gene match. In DNA form, the CDR3 reads TGTGCCAGCAGTTTCAGGACTAGCCGGGTGGGCGAGCAGTACTTC. It specifies CASSFRTSRVGEQYF.

The V and J genes are TRBV5-1 and TRBJ1-1; D is undetermined. This CDR3 is 14 amino acids long. Trimming removed 0 bases from V and 5 bases from J, with 11 bases in between. CDR1 and CDR2 (germline): SGHRS, YFSETQ. CDR3 amino acids: CASSLAADSTEAFF. CDR3 coding DNA: TGCGCCAGCAGCTTGGCTGCCGACTCGACTGAAGCTTTCTTT.

The chain has TRBV11-2 and TRBJ1-1; D gene uncertain. The CDR3 is 14 residues long. In germline, CDR1 is SGHAT, CDR2 FQNNGV. Trimming shortened V by 1 base and J by 1 base, and 7 bases separated the two germline ends. The CDR3 spells CASSLVNWNTEAFF. The CDR3 nucleotides read TGTGCCAGCAGCTTAGTCAATTGGAACACTGAAGCTTTCTTT.

The chain couples TRBV2 to TRBJ2-1, with 8 bases aligning to TRBD1. Losses at the gene ends were 9 bases for V and 1 base for J; bases not matched to a gene: 5. The CDR3 extends over 14 amino acids. From germline, CDR1 is SNHLY and CDR2 FYNNEI. In DNA, the CDR3 is TGTGCCAGTTTCAGGGGGCCTTCCTACAATGAGCAGTTCTTC. Its translation is CASFRGPSYNEQFF.

The chain employs TRBV9 and TRBJ2-1, with D tentatively TRBD2 (5 bases). The CDR3 totals 16 residues. V was trimmed by 0 bases and J by 6 bases, leaving 16 bases between them. Looked up from germline, CDR1 is SGDLS and CDR2 is YYNGEE. This CDR3 reads CASSVEFPGISNEQFF. CDR3 nucleotide sequence: TGTGCCAGCAGCGTAGAGTTTCCCGGGATAAGCAATGAGCAGTTCTTC.

As DNA, the CDR3 is TGTGCCAGCAGTTTATGGGCGGGAGGACTAAAGTACGAGCAGTACTTC. Protein sequence: CASSLWAGGLKYEQYF. This chain connects TRBV27 to TRBJ2-7; 8 bases match TRBD2. CDR1 is MNHEY and CDR2 is SMNVEV in the germline V gene (reference sequence). J was trimmed by 4 bases and V by 1 base; bases with no gene match: 9. The CDR3 is 16 residues long.

The J gene is TRBJ2-1, the V gene TRBV15, with D perhaps matching TRBD2 (5 bases). V was clipped by 8 bases and J by 6 bases, with 8 bases between them. The CDR3 contains 11 residues. Germline V gives CDR1 LNHNV, CDR2 YYDKDF (reference sequence). This CDR3 reads CATAGGNEQFF. CDR3 sequence (DNA): TGTGCCACCGCGGGCGGCAATGAGCAGTTCTTC.

The chain employs TRBV7-2 and TRBJ2-6; 10 nucleotides agree with TRBD1. Germline V gene data show CDR1 as SGHTA and CDR2 as FQGNSA. The CDR3 length is 16 residues. CDR3 in amino acids: CASGQGVGAGANVLTF. Here the CDR3 DNA reads TGTGCAAGCGGACAGGGGGTTGGAGCTGGGGCCAACGTCCTGACTTTC.

This chain joins TRBV10-3 and TRBJ2-3, with TRBD1 identical over 9 bases. Germline lookup yields CDR1 ENHRY and CDR2 SYGVKD. The CDR3 is 14 amino acids. The ends lost 6 bases at V and 3 bases at J; junction bases unmatched: 4. The CDR3 coding sequence is TGTGCCATCAGGGAGGGACAGGGAACAGATACGCAGTATTTT. Residues: CAIREGQGTDTQYF.

The genes are TRBV28 and TRBJ1-2; 9 bases fit TRBD1. This CDR3 is 14 amino acids long. The J segment lost 8 bases and the V segment lost 3 bases, leaving 7 bases of the junction unmatched. Germline CDR1 and CDR2: MDHEN and SYDVKM. The CDR3 here is CASSLGDRVTGYTF. Written as DNA, the CDR3 is TGTGCCAGCAGTTTGGGGGACAGGGTGACCGGCTACACCTTC.

The chain employs TRBV15 and TRBJ1-2; 8 bases line up with TRBD1. Germline V gives CDR1 LNHNV, CDR2 YYDKDF (reference sequence). The CDR3 length is 14 residues. Unmatched junction bases numbered 5, after V lost 3 bases and J lost 5 bases. CDR3 DNA sequence: TGTGCCACCAGCAGGGACAGGGCCCTTTATGGCTACACCTTC. Protein: CATSRDRALYGYTF.

V and J are TRBV7-9 and TRBJ2-7; D not resolved. Germline CDR1 SEHNR, CDR2 FQNEAQ (reference sequence). The CDR3 extends over 13 amino acids. Trimming took off 8 bases at V and 6 bases at J, with 17 bases between the two ends. The CDR3 loop reads CASSQSVNTEQYF. Written as DNA, the CDR3 is TGTGCCAGCTCCCAATCGGTAAATACCGAGCAGTACTTC.

CDR3 in amino acids: CASSGGQALSEKLFF. The CDR3 nucleotides read TGTGCCAGCAGCGGCGGACAGGCCCTAAGTGAAAAACTGTTTTTT. This chain links TRBV5-6 with TRBJ1-4; 7 nucleotides match TRBD1. The CDR3 has 15 amino acids. With 4 bases clipped from V and 7 bases from J, the junction kept 10 bases outside the gene matches. Per germline, CDR1 SGHDT and CDR2 YYEEEE.

The chain has TRBV10-3 and TRBJ1-4; D remains ambiguous. CDR3 length: 16 residues. V shed 2 bases and J shed 8 bases, with 18 bases lying between them. Germline lookup yields CDR1 ENHRY and CDR2 SYGVKD. As DNA, the CDR3 is TGTGCCATCAGTGAGAGGTCGTCAGTCGGGGAAGAAAAACTGTTTTTT. Amino acids: CAISERSSVGEEKLFF.

This chain uses TRBV7-9 with TRBJ2-7, with D perhaps matching TRBD2 (7 bases). Germline V CDR1 and CDR2: SEHNR, FQNEAQ (reference sequence). This CDR3 contains 17 residues. V lost 4 bases and J lost 3, with 22 bases in between. For the CDR3, the DNA is TGTGCCAGCAGCTCACAGACTACAGGGAGGGGGGTCTACGAGCAGTACTTC. Residues: CASSSQTTGRGVYEQYF.

This chain uses TRBV2 with TRBJ1-1; D is perhaps TRBD1 (5 bases). With 8 bases removed from V and 1 base from J, the gap between germline ends came to 11 bases. The germline gives CDR1 SNHLY, CDR2 FYNNEI. CDR3 length: 13 residues. The CDR3 nucleotides read TGTGCCAGCCTTTTTACAGGGAACACTGAAGCTTTCTTT. Amino acids: CASLFTGNTEAFF.